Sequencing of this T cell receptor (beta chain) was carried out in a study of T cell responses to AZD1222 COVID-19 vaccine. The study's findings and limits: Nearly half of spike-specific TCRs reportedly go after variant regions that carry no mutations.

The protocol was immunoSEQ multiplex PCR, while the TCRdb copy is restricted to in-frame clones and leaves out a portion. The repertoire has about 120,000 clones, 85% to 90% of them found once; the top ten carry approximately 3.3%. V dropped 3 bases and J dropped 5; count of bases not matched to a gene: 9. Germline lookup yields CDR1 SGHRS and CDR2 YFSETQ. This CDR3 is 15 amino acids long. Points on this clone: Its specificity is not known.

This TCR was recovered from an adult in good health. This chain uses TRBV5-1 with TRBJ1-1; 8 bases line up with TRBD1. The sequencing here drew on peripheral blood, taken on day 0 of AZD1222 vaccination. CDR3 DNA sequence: TGCGCCAGCAGCTGGGAAGGACAGGGAGGAACTGAAGCTTTCTTT. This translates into CASSWEGQGGTEAFF.